The 5 T cell receptor beta chains given below trace back to one sample, sequenced in a study of human T cells and chemical hapten exposure. Indicated time point: patch test 1, 2 weeks after DPC sensitization. Documented treatment: therapeutic diphenylcyclopropenone sensitization with weekly scalp DPC. TCRdb re-called the RACE reads through MiXCR, storing one row per CDR3 protein. The sample has roughly 160,000 distinct CDR3 sequences; around 13% are singletons. This material consisted of whole blood, taken in connection with sensitization to the hapten diphenylcyclopropenone (DPC). The receptor set was obtained from a woman under 40 with alopecia areata. Some clones in this sample may be carry-over from other donors' samples.

The rearrangement joins TRBV6-5 to TRBJ2-1; TRBD2 matches at 8 bases. J was trimmed by 4 bases and V by 5 bases; bases with no gene match: 13. Germline V gene data show CDR1 as MNHEY and CDR2 as SVGAGI. The CDR3 extends over 17 amino acids. CDR3 region: CASSLRASGGRYNEQFF. Written as DNA, the CDR3 is TGTGCCAGCAGTCTCCGCGCTAGTGGCGGGAGGTACAATGAGCAGTTCTTC.

The V and J genes are TRBV29-1 and TRBJ2-7; 9 nucleotides agree with TRBD2. The CDR3 is 15 amino acids. V trimming: 1 base; J trimming: 3 bases; junction bases outside the gene matches: 7. The germline CDR1 and CDR2 sequences are SQVTM and ANQGSEA. In DNA form, the CDR3 reads TGCAGCGTTGAAGTCCCTAGCGGGAATATCTACGAGCAGTACTTC. Its translation: CSVEVPSGNIYEQYF.

This clonotype was seen more than once but under ten times. The chain uses TRBV4-3 and TRBJ2-7; D unclear. The V gene lost 1 base and the J gene lost 2 bases, with 9 bases spanning the gap. Germline lookup yields CDR1 LGHNA and CDR2 YSLEER. CDR3 size: 14 residues. The CDR3 region has the DNA TGCGCCAGCAGCCAAGCGGGTGGGGCCTACGAGCAGTACTTC. As protein: CASSQAGGAYEQYF.

This chain links TRBV28 with TRBJ2-5; 7 bases fit TRBD1. The V segment lost 7 bases and the J segment 2 bases; nucleotides outside the gene matches: 4. Germline CDR1 reads MDHEN; CDR2 reads SYDVKM. The CDR3 is 13 residues long. CDR3 residues: CASTRTGQETQYF. As DNA, the CDR3 is TGTGCCAGCACCCGGACAGGTCAAGAGACCCAGTACTTC.

This clonotype was seen repeatedly, ten times or more. The V gene is TRBV20-1, the J gene TRBJ2-7; 10 bases align to TRBD2. Trimming removed 0 bases from V and 2 bases from J; junction bases left unmatched: 13. The germline CDR1 and CDR2 sequences are DFQATT and SNEGSKA (reference sequence). This CDR3 is built from 18 residues. CDR3 in amino acids: CSARDSRLAGVWTYEQYF. Here the CDR3 DNA reads TGCAGTGCTAGAGATAGTAGGCTAGCGGGAGTTTGGACCTACGAGCAGTACTTC.